Listed below are T cell receptor beta chains from one sample, sequenced in a study of T-cell memory formation after mild COVID-19. TCRdb re-called the 5' RACE reads with MiXCR, one entry per CDR3 protein. Among approximately 300,000 distinct CDR3 sequences listed, about 15% were seen once. The sequencing sample was made of PBMCs or a T cell subset sorted from them (not recorded which). These receptors came from a man between 18 and 29 years old who had mild COVID-19 (a few samples of this study predate the infection). Cell type and time point are not known. Both conserved end residues are part of each CDR3. Each record gives: CDR3 length, J gene, V gene, clone size, D gene, CDR3 protein, CDR3 DNA. A D gene is named only where the DNA matches it firmly. Not all rows give a size; the values are once, few, many and, for expanded clones, a class.

>15|TRBJ1-3|TRBV10-3|few|TRBD1
CAITPGQSSGNTIYF
TGTGCCATTACACCGGGACAGAGCTCTGGAAACACCATATATTTT
>15|TRBJ1-2|TRBV28|.|TRBD1
CASSYGGGNYYGYTF
TGTGCCAGCAGTTATGGAGGGGGCAACTACTATGGCTACACCTTC
>13|TRBJ2-5|TRBV27|.|.
CASGWGQWETQYF
TGTGCCAGCGGATGGGGACAATGGGAGACCCAGTACTTC
>16|TRBJ2-3|TRBV7-2|.|.
CASSLGFSDRTDTQYF
TGTGCCAGCAGCTTAGGGTTCTCAGACCGCACAGATACGCAGTATTTT
>17|TRBJ2-4|TRBV9|.|.
CASSAGERGIKRNIQYF
TGTGCCAGCAGCGCCGGGGAGAGGGGGATAAAGAGGAACATTCAGTACTTC
>14|TRBJ2-5|TRBV7-2|.|.
CASSLFDRQETQYF
TGTGCCAGCAGCTTATTCGACAGACAAGAGACCCAGTACTTC
>17|TRBJ2-2|TRBV4-2|few|TRBD1
CASSQEGTAANTGELFF
TGTGCCAGCAGCCAAGAGGGGACAGCGGCGAACACCGGGGAGCTGTTTTTT
>15|TRBJ2-4|TRBV4-3|few|.
CASSQDIGGKNIQYF
TGCGCCAGCAGCCAAGATATTGGGGGGAAAAACATTCAGTACTTC
>13|TRBJ2-5|TRBV10-3|many|TRBD1
CAISEQGEETQYF
TGTGCCATCAGTGAACAGGGGGAAGAGACCCAGTACTTC
>12|TRBJ1-1|TRBV4-1|many|.
CASSHTLEDPFF
TGCGCCAGCAGCCATACGTTGGAGGACCCTTTCTTT
>13|TRBJ2-5|TRBV10-3|.|.
CAIRWGREETQYF
TGTGCCATCAGATGGGGCAGGGAAGAGACCCAGTACTTC
>15|TRBJ2-3|TRBV5-1|.|.
CASTPSLASTDTQYF
TGCGCCAGCACTCCGAGTCTGGCTAGCACAGATACGCAGTATTTT
>14|TRBJ2-3|TRBV5-1|few|.
CASSAGPISDTQYF
TGCGCCAGCAGCGCTGGGCCTATCTCAGATACGCAGTATTTT
>15|TRBJ2-1|TRBV6-5|few|.
CASSRRGGSNNEQFF
TGTGCCAGCAGTCGCCGTGGAGGGAGCAACAATGAGCAGTTCTTC
>12|TRBJ2-7|TRBV18|.|.
CASSPNRFEQYF
TGTGCCAGCTCACCAAACCGCTTCGAGCAGTACTTC
>13|TRBJ1-1|TRBV12-3/TRBV12-4|few|.
CASSSRISTEAFF
TGTGCCAGCAGTTCTCGGATTTCCACTGAAGCTTTCTTT
>14|TRBJ1-2|TRBV7-3|many|.
CASSLTGPGEGYTF
TGTGCCAGCAGCTTAACGGGGCCAGGGGAAGGCTACACCTTC
>12|TRBJ2-3|TRBV29-1|.|.
CSVERGTDTQYF
TGCAGCGTTGAGAGGGGTACAGATACGCAGTATTTT
>11|TRBJ1-1|TRBV12-3/TRBV12-4|few|.
CASTTNTEAFF
TGTGCCAGCACCACAAACACTGAAGCTTTCTTT
>13|TRBJ1-1|TRBV6-2/TRBV6-3|.|.
CASSYGGGYEAFF
TGTGCCAGCAGCTACGGAGGGGGGTACGAAGCTTTCTTT